This T cell receptor beta chain was recorded in a study of blood T cell repertoires in COVID-19. Background on the study: Specimens from acute and convalescent COVID-19 originated in the United States, Italy and Spain. T cells, B-cell-depleted T cells, or PBMCs provided the cDNA or gDNA that served as material.

The CDR3 runs 16 residues. Between the trimmed V and J ends, which lost 0 bases and 9 bases, there was a span of 19 bases. Looked up from germline, CDR1 is SGDLS and CDR2 is YYNGEE. In the study's own analysis: How many nucleated cells were present was estimated from reference gene primer amplification. Using immunoSEQ multiplex PCR, the repertoire was profiled, and TCRdb retains in-frame clones only, with some absent. Clonal size and the V and J genes are those of that table, whereas D and trimming came from the DNA. The table includes about 62,000 clones, over 60% detected once. The sample comprised peripheral blood. The clonotype originates from a woman in her forties or fifties with active or convalescent COVID-19. The chain carries TRBV9 and TRBJ2-1; tentatively, D is TRBD2 (6 bases). CDR3 residues: CASSVEPFGREGEQFF. The DNA of the CDR3 is TGTGCCAGCAGCGTAGAGCCCTTTGGGCGGGAAGGTGAGCAGTTCTTC. Complete variable domain (other parts from reference TRBV9 and TRBJ2-1): DSGVTQTPKHLITATGQRVTLRCSPRSGDLSVYWYQQSLDQGLQFLIQYYNGEERAKGNILERFSAQQFPDLHSELNLSSLELGDSALYFCASSVEPFGREGEQFFGPGTRLTVL.